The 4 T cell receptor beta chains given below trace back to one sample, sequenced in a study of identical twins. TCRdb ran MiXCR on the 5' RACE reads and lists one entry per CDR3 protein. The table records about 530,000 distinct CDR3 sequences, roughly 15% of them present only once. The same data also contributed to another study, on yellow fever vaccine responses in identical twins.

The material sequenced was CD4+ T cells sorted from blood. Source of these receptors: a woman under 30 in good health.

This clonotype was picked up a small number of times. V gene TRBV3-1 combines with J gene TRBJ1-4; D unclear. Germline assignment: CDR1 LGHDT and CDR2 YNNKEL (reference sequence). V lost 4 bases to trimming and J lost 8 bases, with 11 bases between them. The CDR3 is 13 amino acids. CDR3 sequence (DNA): TGTGCCAGCAGCCTCGGGCCCCTGGAAAAACTGTTTTTT. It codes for CASSLGPLEKLFF.

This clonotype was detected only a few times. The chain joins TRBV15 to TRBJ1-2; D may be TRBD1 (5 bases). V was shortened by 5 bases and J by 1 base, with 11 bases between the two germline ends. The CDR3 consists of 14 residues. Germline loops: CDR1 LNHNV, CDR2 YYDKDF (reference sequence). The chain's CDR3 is CATSLQGVNYGYTF. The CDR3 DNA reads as TGTGCCACCAGCCTCCAAGGGGTTAACTATGGCTACACCTTC.

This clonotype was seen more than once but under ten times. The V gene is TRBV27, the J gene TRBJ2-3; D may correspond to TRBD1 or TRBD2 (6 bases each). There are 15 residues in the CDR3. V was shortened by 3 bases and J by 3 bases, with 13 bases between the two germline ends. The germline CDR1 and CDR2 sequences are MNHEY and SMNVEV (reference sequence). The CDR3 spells CASSLGGHPTDTQYF. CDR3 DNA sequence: TGTGCCAGCAGTTTGGGGGGCCATCCGACAGATACGCAGTATTTT.

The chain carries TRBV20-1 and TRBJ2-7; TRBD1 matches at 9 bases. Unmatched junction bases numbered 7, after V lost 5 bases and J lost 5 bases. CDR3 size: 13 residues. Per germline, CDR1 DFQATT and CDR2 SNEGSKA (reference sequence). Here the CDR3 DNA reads TGCAGTGCTCTCCGGGACAGGGACCACGAGCAGTACTTC. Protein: CSALRDRDHEQYF.